Listed below are T cell receptor beta chains from one sample, sequenced in a study of cytomegalovirus exposure and HLA in healthy donors. Assay used: immunoSEQ multiplex PCR; TCRdb lists only in-frame clones, some missing. The data show approximately 160,000 clones, about 70% seen once. The sample was PBMCs. The receptors originated from a woman younger than 35 in good health and CMV-seropositive. Both conserved end residues are trimmed from each CDR3.

J gene | V gene | CDR3 protein
TRBJ1-1 | TRBV6-5 | ASSYQGGTEAF
TRBJ2-5 | TRBV28 | ASSLTGGWIVAETQY
TRBJ2-3 | TRBV7-8 | ASSWLAGIDTQY
TRBJ2-1 | TRBV12-2 | ASRPLSGTSGRNEQF
TRBJ2-6 | TRBV5-1 | ASSASGRAFGANVLT
TRBJ2-3 | TRBV19 | AIGLPSGRDTQY
TRBJ2-5 | TRBV7-9 | ASSLATGMETQY
TRBJ1-4 | TRBV13 | ASSLGGQGGEKLF
TRBJ2-5 | TRBV6-6 | ASRSAGGQETQY
TRBJ2-7 | TRBV7-8 | ASSLVGDEQY
TRBJ1-1 | TRBV6-5 | ASSYQRGARTEAF
TRBJ1-5 | TRBV6-5 | ASSRTVQAGQPQH
TRBJ2-7 | TRBV29-1 | SVRGTAYEQY
TRBJ1-5 | TRBV2 | ASETGGEGQPQH
TRBJ1-1 | TRBV5-6 | ASRFGTEFNTEAF
TRBJ2-7 | TRBV7-9 | ASTNPGFSYEQY
TRBJ1-2 | TRBV20-1 | SAKGQRDYT
TRBJ2-7 | TRBV27 | ASSDYYEQY
TRBJ1-3 | TRBV6-5 | ASMPGQGNTIY
TRBJ2-3 | TRBV19 | ASAKGTGVFSTDTQY
TRBJ2-5 | TRBV6-1 | ASTQGRIWETQY
TRBJ1-5 | TRBV19 | ASSFHDRRNNQPQH
TRBJ1-3 | TRBV27 | ASSPTTGTGGGNTIY
TRBJ2-3 | TRBV19 | ASSIVRADTQY
TRBJ2-1 | TRBV6-5 | ASSYGGAYNEQF
TRBJ1-4 | TRBV30 | SMDGATATNEKLF
TRBJ1-1 | TRBV29-1 | SVGRGSNTEAF
. | TRBV15 | ATSETHARGEQY
TRBJ2-3 | TRBV28 | ASSLVVRNTQY
TRBJ2-2 | TRBV19 | ASKRQGRTGELF
TRBJ2-1 | TRBV19 | ATRGGPREQF
TRBJ2-2 | TRBV4-3 | ASSQDPRDTNTGELF
TRBJ2-1 | TRBV7-2 | ASGARDRLDEQF
TRBJ1-1 | TRBV6-5 | ASSFPQTGKAF
TRBJ1-2 | TRBV6-1 | ASSPNRGVYGYT
TRBJ2-2 | TRBV7-3 | ASSYGFTGELF
TRBJ2-2 | TRBV27 | ASSQGLRTWQTGELF
TRBJ2-7 | TRBV7-8 | ASSFQLAMEEQY
TRBJ1-3 | TRBV5-4 | ASSLSDGFSGNTIY
TRBJ2-5 | TRBV10-3 | AITPGSGSRETQY
TRBJ1-1 | TRBV28 | ASSLADRGRAF
TRBJ2-4 | TRBV27 | ASSFFGGAGDIQY
TRBJ2-1 | TRBV27 | ASSSGASFANEQF
TRBJ2-3 | TRBV7-9 | ASSFRAGGTDTQY
TRBJ1-1 | TRBV11-3 | ASSRQTNTEAF
TRBJ2-2 | TRBV29-1 | SVAATTNTGELF
TRBJ1-4 | TRBV27 | ASKDDGATNEKLF
TRBJ2-3 | TRBV6-6 | ASRVSGWGTDTQY
TRBJ2-7 | TRBV5-6 | ASSLRGGPTYEQY